Included here is one T cell receptor beta chain sequence, with context. The record originates from a study of CD8+CD57+ T cells in acquired aplastic anemia. Study in general: Healthy donors averaged around 11 million reads for CD4+ cells.

Genomic DNA was employed as the template in profiling TCR beta VDJ and CDR3. TCRdb analysed the reads with MiXCR anew, one entry per CDR3 protein. The table shows 62,000 or so distinct CDR3 sequences, with around 50% occurring only once. The germline CDR1 and CDR2 sequences are SGHTA and FQGNSA. This CDR3 spans 13 amino acids. V was shortened by 1 base and J by 5 bases, with 8 bases between the two germline ends. Input material: sorted CD4+, CD8+, or CD8+CD57+ T cells (not recorded which) from PBMCs. The clonotype originates from a human donor in good health, serving as a control. This chain connects TRBV7-2 to TRBJ1-1, with D possibly being TRBD1 (5 bases). The CDR3 DNA is TGTGCCAGCAGCTTAGTAGAGGGGACTGAAGCTTTCTTT. Translated, it gives CASSLVEGTEAFF.